This note documents a single TCR beta chain sequence. In germline, CDR1 is KGHSH, CDR2 LQKENI. The CDR3 totals 17 residues. V was trimmed by 4 bases and J by 4 bases, leaving 20 bases between them. This record comes from a study of blood T cell repertoires in COVID-19. Study information: COVID-19 samples, acute and convalescent, were from the United States, Italy and Spain. PBMCs, B-cell-depleted T cells, or T cells were the source of the cDNA or gDNA that made up the material.

As processed by the authors: Estimated nucleated cell counts came from reference gene primer amplification. Libraries were prepared by immunoSEQ multiplex PCR; TCRdb keeps only in-frame clonotypes and omits some of them. V, J and clone size reflect that table, while D and trimming were determined from the DNA. The sample carries a few hundred thousand clones, approximately 92% recorded once. The source is a woman in her 40s who had recovered from COVID-19. This sequence joins TRBV18 and TRBJ2-1, with D possibly matching TRBD2 (6 bases). The sequencing sample was made of peripheral blood. The CDR3 DNA sequence: TGTGCCAGCTCACTCCCTCCCTGGGAACGGGGGTACAATGAGCAGTTCTTC. Translating gives CASSLPPWERGYNEQFF.